This T cell receptor (beta chain) was captured in a study of liver allograft versus peripheral blood T cells. The wider study: A comparison was made between T cell receptor repertoires in transplanted livers and those in recipients' peripheral blood. Study-wide results and limits: Intragraft T cell receptor repertoires of liver allografts were reported to differ from peripheral blood repertoires.

To note about this clonotype: Its antigen is as yet unknown.

The CDR3 is 11 residues long. V was cut by 5 bases and J by 7 bases, with 9 bases left in between. Looked up from germline, CDR1 is GTSNPN and CDR2 is SVGIG (reference sequence). MiXCR, run by TCRdb on the reads, gives a single entry per CDR3 protein. The sample has several thousand distinct CDR3 sequences; roughly 18% are singletons. V is TRBV30 and J is TRBJ2-1; D unclear. The receptor's source is a human patient who had a liver transplant. Some T cells may have originated in the graft donor. In DNA, the CDR3 is TGTGCCTGGGGGGTGGGGAATGAGCAGTTCTTC. Amino acids: CAWGVGNEQFF.